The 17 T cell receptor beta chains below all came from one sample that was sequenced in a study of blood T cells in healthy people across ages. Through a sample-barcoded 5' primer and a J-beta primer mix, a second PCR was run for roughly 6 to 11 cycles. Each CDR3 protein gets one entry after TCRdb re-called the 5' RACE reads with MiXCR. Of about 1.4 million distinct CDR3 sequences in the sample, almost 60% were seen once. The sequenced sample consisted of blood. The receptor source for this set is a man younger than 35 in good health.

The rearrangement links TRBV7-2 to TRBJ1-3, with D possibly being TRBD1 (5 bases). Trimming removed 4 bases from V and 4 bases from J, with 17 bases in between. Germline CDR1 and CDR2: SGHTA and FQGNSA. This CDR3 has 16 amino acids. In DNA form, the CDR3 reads TGTGCCAGCAGCTCCCGTAGTCAGGGTGTCGGAAACACCATATATTTT. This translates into CASSSRSQGVGNTIYF.

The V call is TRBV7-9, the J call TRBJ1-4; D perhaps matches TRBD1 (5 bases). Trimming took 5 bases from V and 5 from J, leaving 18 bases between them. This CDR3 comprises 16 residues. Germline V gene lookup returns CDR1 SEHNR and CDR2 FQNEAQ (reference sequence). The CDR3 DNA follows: TGTGCCAGCAGCCCCCGAAGAGGGACGGGGAATGAAAAACTGTTTTTT. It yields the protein CASSPRRGTGNEKLFF. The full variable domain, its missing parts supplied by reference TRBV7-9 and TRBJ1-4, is DTGVSQNPRHKITKRGQNVTFRCDPISEHNRLYWYRQTLGQGPEFLTYFQNEAQLEKSRLLSDRFSAERPKGSFSTLEIQRTEQGDSAMYLCASSPRRGTGNEKLFFGSGTQLSVL.

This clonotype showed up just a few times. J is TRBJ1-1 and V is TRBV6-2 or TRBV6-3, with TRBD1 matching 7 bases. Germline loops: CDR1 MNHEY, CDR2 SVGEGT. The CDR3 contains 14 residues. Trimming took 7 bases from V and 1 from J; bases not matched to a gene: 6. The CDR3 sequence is CASIPRGENTEAFF. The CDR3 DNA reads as TGTGCCAGCATCCCCAGGGGGGAGAACACTGAAGCTTTCTTT.

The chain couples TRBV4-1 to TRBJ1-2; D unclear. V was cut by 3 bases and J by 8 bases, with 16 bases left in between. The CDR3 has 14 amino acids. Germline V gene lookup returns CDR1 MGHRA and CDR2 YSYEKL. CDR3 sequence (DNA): TGCGCCAGCAGCCACCCGTCGGAGACGTTAGGCTACACCTTC. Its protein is CASSHPSETLGYTF.

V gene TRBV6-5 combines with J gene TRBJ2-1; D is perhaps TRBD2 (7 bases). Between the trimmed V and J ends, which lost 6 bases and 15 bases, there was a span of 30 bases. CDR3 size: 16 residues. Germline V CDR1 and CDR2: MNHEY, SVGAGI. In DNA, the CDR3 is TGTGCCAGCAGGCCCTCCGGTACCGGGACACAATGGGGGGGGTTCTTC. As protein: CASRPSGTGTQWGGFF.

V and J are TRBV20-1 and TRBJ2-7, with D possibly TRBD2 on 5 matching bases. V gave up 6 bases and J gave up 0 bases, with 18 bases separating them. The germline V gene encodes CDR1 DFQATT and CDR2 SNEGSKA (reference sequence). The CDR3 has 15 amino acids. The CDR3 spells CSAKRLAYISYEQYF. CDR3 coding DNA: TGCAGTGCCAAAAGGCTAGCCTATATCTCCTACGAGCAGTACTTC.

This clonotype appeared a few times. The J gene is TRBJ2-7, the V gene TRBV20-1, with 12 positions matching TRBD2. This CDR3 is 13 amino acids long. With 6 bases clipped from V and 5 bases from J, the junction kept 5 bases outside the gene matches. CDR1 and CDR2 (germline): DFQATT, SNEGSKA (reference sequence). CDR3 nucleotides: TGCAGTGCGCGACTAGCGGGAGTCAACGAGCAGTACTTC. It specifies CSARLAGVNEQYF.

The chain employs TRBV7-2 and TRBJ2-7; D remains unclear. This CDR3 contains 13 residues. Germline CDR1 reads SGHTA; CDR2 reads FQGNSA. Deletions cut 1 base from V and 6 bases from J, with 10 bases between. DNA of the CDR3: TGTGCCAGCAGCTTAGTTTGGCCCCCCGAGCAGTACTTC. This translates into CASSLVWPPEQYF. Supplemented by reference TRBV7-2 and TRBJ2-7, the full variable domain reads GAGVSQSPSNKVTEKGKDVELRCDPISGHTALYWYRQSLGQGLEFLIYFQGNSAPDKSGLPSDRFSAERTGGSVSTLTIQRTQQEDSAVYLCASSLVWPPEQYFGPGTRLTVT.

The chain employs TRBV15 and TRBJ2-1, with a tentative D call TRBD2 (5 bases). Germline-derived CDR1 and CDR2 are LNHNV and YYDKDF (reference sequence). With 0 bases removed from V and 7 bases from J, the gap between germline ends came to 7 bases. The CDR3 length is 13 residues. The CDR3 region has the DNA TGTGCCACCAGCAGAGATAGGAGGAATGAGCAGTTCTTC. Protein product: CATSRDRRNEQFF. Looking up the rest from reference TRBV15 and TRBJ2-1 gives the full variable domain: DAMVIQNPRYQVTQFGKPVTLSCSQTLNHNVMYWYQQKSSQAPKLLFHYYDKDFNNEADTPDNFQSRRPNTSFCFLDIRSPGLGDTAMYLCATSRDRRNEQFFGPGTRLTVL.

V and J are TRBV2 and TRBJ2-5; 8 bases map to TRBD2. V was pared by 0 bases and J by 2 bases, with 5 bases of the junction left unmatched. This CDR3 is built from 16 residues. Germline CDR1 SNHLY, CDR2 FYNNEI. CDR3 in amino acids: CASSEALLAEQETQYF. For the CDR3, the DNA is TGTGCCAGCAGTGAAGCGCTACTAGCGGAACAAGAGACCCAGTACTTC.

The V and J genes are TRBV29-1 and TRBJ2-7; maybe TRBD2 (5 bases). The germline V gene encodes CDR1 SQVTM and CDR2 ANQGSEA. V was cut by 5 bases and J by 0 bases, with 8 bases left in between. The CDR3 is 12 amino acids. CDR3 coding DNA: TGCAGCGTTTATACTAGCTCCTACGAGCAGTACTTC. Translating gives CSVYTSSYEQYF.

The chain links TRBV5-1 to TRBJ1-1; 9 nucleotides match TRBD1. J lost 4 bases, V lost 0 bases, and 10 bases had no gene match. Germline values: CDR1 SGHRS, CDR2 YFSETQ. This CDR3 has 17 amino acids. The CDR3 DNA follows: TGCGCCAGCAGCTTGGGAACAGGGGGCCGGTATGGCACTGAAGCTTTCTTT. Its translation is CASSLGTGGRYGTEAFF.

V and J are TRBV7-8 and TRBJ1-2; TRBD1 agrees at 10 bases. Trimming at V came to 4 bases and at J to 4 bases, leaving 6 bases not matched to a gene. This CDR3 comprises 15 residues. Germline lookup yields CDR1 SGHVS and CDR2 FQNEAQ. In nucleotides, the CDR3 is TGTGCCAGCAGCTCGACAGGGGGCTATACCTATGGCTACACCTTC. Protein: CASSSTGGYTYGYTF.

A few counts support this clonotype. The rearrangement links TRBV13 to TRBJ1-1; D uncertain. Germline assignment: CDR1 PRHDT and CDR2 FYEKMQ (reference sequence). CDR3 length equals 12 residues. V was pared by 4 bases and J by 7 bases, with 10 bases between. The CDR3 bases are TGTGCCAGCAGCTCCAATCCCCTTGAAGCTTTCTTT. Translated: CASSSNPLEAFF.

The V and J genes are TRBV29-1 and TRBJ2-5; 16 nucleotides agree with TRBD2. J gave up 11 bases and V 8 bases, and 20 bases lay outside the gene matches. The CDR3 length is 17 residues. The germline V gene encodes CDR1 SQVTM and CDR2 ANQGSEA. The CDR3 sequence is CSMGLAGGRTYYNEQYF. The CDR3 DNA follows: TGCAGCATGGGACTAGCGGGAGGGAGAACGTATTACAATGAGCAGTACTTC.

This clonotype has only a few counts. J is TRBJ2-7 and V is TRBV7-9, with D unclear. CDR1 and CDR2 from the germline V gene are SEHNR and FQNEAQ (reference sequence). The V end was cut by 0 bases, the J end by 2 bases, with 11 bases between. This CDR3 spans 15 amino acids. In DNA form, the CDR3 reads TGTGCCAGCAGCTTAGCGCCGGAACCCACCTACGAGCAGTACTTC. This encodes CASSLAPEPTYEQYF.

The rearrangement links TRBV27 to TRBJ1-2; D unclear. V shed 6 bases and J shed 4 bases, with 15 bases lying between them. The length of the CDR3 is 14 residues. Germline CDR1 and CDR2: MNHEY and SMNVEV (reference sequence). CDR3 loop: CASSLLDGGYGYTF. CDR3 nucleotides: TGTGCCAGCAGCTTACTGGACGGCGGCTATGGCTACACCTTC.